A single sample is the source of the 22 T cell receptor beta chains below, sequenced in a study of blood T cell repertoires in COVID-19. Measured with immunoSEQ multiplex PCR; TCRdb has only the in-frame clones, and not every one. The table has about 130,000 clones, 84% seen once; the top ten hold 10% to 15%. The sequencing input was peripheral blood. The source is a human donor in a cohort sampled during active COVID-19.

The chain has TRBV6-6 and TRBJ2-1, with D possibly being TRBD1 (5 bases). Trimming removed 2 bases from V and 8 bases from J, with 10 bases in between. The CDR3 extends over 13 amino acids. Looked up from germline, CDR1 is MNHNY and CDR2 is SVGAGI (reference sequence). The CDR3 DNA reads TGTGCCAGCAGTTACGACAGTACCCATGAGCAGTTCTTC. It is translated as CASSYDSTHEQFF.

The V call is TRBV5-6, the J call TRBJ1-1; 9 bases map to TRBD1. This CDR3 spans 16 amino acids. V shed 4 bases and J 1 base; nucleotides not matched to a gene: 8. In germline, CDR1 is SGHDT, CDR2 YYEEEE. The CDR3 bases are TGTGCCAGCAGCGGGGACAGGGAATTTTGGAACACTGAAGCTTTCTTT. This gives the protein CASSGDREFWNTEAFF.

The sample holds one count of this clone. The CDR3 region is CASRQDPSATGELFF. As DNA, the CDR3 is TGCGCCAGTAGACAGGACCCCTCCGCCACCGGGGAGCTGTTTTTT. The V call is TRBV5-1, the J call TRBJ2-2; D might be TRBD1 (6 bases). CDR3 length: 15 amino acids. The germline gives CDR1 SGHRS, CDR2 YFSETQ. V was pared by 8 bases and J by 4 bases, with 18 bases between.

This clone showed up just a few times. CDR3 nucleotide sequence: TGTGCCAGCAGTCTCCTACCCAACCAGGGGGCGGATGGCTACACCTTC. Its translation is CASSLLPNQGADGYTF. The chain recombines TRBV27 with TRBJ1-2; 8 bases match TRBD1. CDR1 is MNHEY, CDR2 SMNVEV, per germline (reference sequence). This CDR3 is 16 amino acids long. The V and J ends lost 5 bases and 6 bases, in that order; junction bases with no gene match: 14.

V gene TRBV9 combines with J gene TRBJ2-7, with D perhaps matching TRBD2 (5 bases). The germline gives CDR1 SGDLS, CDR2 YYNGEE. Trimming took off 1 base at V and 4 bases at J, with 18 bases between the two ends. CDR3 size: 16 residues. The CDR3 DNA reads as TGTGCCAGCAGCGTATGGTTCGGTCGAGCGGTTTACGAGCAGTACTTC. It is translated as CASSVWFGRAVYEQYF. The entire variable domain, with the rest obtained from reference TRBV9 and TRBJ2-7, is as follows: DSGVTQTPKHLITATGQRVTLRCSPRSGDLSVYWYQQSLDQGLQFLIQYYNGEERAKGNILERFSAQQFPDLHSELNLSSLELGDSALYFCASSVWFGRAVYEQYFGPGTRLTVT.

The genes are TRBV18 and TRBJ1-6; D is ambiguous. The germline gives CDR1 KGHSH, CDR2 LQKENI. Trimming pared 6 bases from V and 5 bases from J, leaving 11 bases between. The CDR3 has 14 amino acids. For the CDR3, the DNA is TGTGCCAGCTCCCCGGGAACAAATAATTCACCCCTCCACTTT. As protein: CASSPGTNNSPLHF.

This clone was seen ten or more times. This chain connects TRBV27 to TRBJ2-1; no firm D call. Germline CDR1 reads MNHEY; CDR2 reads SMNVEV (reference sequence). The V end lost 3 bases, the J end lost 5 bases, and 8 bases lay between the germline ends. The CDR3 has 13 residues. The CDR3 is CASSLAGNNEQFF. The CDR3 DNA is TGTGCCAGCAGTTTGGCAGGAAACAATGAGCAGTTCTTC.

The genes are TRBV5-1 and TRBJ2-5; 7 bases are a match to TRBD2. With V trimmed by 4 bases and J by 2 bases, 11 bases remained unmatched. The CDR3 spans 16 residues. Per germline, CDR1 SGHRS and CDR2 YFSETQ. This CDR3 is CASSPSGSGSQETQYF. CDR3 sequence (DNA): TGCGCCAGCAGCCCCTCAGGTAGCGGGTCTCAAGAGACCCAGTACTTC. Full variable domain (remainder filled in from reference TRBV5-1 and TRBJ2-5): KAGVTQTPRYLIKTRGQQVTLSCSPISGHRSVSWYQQTPGQGLQFLFEYFSETQRNKGNFPGRFSGRQFSNSRSEMNVSTLELGDSALYLCASSPSGSGSQETQYFGPGTRLLVL.

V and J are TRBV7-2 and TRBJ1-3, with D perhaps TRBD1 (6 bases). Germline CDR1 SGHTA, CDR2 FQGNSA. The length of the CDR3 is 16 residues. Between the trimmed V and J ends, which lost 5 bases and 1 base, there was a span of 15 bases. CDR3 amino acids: CASSRPGTNSGNTIYF. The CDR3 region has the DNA TGTGCCAGCAGCCGTCCCGGGACAAATTCTGGAAACACCATATATTTT.

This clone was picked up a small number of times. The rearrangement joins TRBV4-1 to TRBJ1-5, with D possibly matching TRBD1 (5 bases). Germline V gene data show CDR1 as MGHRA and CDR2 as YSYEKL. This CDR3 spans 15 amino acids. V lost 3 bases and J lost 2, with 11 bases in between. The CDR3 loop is CASSQTVGGNQPQHF. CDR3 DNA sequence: TGCGCCAGCAGCCAGACCGTAGGGGGCAATCAGCCCCAGCATTTT.

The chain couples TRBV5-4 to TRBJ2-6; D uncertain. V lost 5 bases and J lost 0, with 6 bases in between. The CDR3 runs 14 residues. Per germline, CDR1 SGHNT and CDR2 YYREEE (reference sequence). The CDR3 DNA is TGTGCCAGCAGTAGAGTCTCTGGGGCCAACGTCCTGACTTTC. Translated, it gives CASSRVSGANVLTF.

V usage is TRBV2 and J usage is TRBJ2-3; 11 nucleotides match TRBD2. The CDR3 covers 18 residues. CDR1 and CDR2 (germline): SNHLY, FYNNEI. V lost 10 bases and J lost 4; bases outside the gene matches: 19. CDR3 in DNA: TGTGCCAAAACGGGACTAGCGGCTGGGGGCCAGGTCCCAGATACGCAGTATTTT. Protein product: CAKTGLAAGGQVPDTQYF.

Here the CDR3 DNA reads TGTGCCAGCAGCTTGTGGGGGGGCGGTGAAAAACTGTTTTTT. This sequence encodes CASSLWGGGEKLFF. The genes are TRBV5-4 and TRBJ1-4; tentative D call: TRBD1 (6 bases). The CDR3 runs 14 residues. V was cut by 1 base and J by 7 bases, with 11 bases left in between. Germline V gene data show CDR1 as SGHNT and CDR2 as YYREEE (reference sequence).

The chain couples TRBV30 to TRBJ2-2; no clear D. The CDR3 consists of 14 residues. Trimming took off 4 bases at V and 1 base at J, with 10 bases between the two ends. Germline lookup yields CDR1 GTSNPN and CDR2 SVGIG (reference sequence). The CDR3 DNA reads TGTGCCTGGACTAGGCAGATGAACACCGGGGAGCTGTTTTTT. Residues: CAWTRQMNTGELFF.

In nucleotides, the CDR3 is TGTGCCAGCAGTTACATTGGGGGCTCTGAAGCTTTCTTT. It is translated as CASSYIGGSEAFF. The chain has TRBV6-2 or TRBV6-3 and TRBJ1-1; possible D gene TRBD1, 6 bases. V gave up 2 bases and J gave up 6 bases, with 10 bases separating them. This CDR3 has 13 residues. CDR1 and CDR2 from the germline V gene are MNHEY and SVGEGT.

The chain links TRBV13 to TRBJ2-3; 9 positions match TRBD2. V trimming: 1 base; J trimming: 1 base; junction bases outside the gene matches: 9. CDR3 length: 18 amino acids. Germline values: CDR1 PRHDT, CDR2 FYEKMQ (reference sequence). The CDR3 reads CASSLVSSGALGTDTQYF. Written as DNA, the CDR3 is TGTGCCAGCAGCTTAGTCTCTAGCGGGGCCCTAGGCACAGATACGCAGTATTTT.

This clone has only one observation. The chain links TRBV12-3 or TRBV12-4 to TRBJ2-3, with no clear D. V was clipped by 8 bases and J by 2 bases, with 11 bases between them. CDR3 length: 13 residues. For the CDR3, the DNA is TGTGCCAGCCGACCAACTACCACAGATACGCAGTATTTT. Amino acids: CASRPTTTDTQYF.

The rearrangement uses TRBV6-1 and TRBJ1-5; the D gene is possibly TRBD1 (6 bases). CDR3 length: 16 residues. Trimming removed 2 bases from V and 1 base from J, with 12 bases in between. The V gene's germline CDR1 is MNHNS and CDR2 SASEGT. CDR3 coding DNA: TGTGCCAGCAGTGAATGGGGGCGCGGGAGCAATCAGCCCCAGCATTTT. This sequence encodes CASSEWGRGSNQPQHF.

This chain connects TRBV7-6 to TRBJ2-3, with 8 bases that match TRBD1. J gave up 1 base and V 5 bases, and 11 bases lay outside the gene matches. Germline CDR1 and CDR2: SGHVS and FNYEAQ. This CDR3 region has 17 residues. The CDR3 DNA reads TGTGCCAGCAGCCCCACACCAGGGGGCTCAGGCACAGATACGCAGTATTTT. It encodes CASSPTPGGSGTDTQYF.

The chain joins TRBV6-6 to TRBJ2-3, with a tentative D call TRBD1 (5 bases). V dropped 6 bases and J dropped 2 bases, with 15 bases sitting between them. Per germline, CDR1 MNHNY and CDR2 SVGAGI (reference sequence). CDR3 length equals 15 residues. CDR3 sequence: CASSLLGVSTDTQYF. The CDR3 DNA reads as TGTGCCAGCAGCCTCCTAGGGGTTTCCACAGATACGCAGTATTTT.

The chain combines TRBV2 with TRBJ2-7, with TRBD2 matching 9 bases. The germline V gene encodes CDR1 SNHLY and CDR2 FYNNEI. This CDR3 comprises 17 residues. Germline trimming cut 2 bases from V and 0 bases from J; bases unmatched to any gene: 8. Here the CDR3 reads CASSESPAGGLSYEQYF. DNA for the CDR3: TGTGCCAGCAGTGAATCTCCAGCGGGGGGACTCTCCTACGAGCAGTACTTC.

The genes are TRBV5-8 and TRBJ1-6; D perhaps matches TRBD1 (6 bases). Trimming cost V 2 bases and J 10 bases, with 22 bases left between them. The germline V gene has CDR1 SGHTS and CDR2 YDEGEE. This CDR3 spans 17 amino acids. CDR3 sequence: CASSFSPDRDIESPLHF. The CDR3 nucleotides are TGTGCCAGCAGCTTTTCTCCTGACCGGGACATAGAGTCACCCCTCCACTTT.